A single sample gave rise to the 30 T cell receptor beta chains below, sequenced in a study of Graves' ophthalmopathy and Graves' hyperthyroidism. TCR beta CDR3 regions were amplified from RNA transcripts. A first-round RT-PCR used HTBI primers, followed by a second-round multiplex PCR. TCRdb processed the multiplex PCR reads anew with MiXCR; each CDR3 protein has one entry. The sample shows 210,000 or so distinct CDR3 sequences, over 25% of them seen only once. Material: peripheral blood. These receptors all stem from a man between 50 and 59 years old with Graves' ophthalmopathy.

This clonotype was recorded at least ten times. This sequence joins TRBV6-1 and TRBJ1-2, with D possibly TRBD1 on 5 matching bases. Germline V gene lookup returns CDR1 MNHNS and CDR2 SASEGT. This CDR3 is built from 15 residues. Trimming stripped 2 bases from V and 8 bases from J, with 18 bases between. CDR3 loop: CASSEHGALEVGYTF. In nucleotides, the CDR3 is TGTGCCAGCAGTGAACATGGGGCTCTGGAAGTCGGCTACACCTTC.

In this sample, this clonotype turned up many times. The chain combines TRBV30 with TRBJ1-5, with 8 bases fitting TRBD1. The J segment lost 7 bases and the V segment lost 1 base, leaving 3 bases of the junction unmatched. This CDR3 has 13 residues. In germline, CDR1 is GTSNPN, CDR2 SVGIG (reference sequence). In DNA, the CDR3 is TGTGCCTGGAGTGCAGGGGGCGGCCAGCCCCAGCATTTT. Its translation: CAWSAGGGQPQHF.

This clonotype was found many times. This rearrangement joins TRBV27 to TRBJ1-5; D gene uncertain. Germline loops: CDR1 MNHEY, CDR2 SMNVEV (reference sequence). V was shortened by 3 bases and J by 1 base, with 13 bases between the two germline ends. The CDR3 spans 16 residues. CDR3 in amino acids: CASSLISGQSNQPQHF. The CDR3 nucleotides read TGTGCCAGCAGTTTGATTTCGGGTCAGAGCAATCAGCCCCAGCATTTT.

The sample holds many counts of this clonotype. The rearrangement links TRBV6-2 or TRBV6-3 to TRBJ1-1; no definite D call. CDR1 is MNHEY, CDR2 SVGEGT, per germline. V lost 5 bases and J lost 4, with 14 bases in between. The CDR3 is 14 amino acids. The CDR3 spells CASSLAAGGTEAFF. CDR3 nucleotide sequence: TGTGCCAGCAGTCTCGCAGCGGGAGGCACTGAAGCTTTCTTT.

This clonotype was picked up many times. The CDR3 region has the DNA TGTGCCAGCAGTTACGGTTTGTCAGAAGCTTTCTTT. Translated: CASSYGLSEAFF. The chain is built from TRBV6-2 or TRBV6-3 and TRBJ1-1; no reliable D call. Germline assignment: CDR1 MNHEY and CDR2 SVGEGT. This CDR3 is 12 amino acids long. Trimming shortened V by 2 bases and J by 8 bases, and 9 bases separated the two germline ends.

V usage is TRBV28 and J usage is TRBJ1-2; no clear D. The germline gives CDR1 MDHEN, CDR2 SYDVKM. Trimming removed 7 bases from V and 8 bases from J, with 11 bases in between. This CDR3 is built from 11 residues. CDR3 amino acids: CASTQSGGYTF. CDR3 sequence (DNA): TGTGCCAGCACCCAATCGGGAGGCTACACCTTC.

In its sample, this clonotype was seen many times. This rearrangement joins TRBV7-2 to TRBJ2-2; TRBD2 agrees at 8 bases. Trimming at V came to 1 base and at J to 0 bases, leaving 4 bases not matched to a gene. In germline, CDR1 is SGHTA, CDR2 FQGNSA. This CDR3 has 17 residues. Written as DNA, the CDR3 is TGTGCCAGCAGCTTAGGAGGGACTAGGTCGAACACCGGGGAGCTGTTTTTT. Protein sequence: CASSLGGTRSNTGELFF.

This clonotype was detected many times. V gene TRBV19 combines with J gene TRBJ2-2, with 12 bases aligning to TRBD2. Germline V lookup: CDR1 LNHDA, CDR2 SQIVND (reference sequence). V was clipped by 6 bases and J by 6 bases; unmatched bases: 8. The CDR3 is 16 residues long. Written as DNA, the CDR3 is TGTGCCAGTAGGAGACTAGCGGGAGCGGTCTCCGGGGAGCTGTTTTTT. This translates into CASRRLAGAVSGELFF.

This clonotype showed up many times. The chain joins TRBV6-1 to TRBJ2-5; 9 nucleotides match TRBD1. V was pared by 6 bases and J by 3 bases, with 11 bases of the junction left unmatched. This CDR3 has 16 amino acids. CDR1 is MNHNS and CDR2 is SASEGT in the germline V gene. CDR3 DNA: TGTGCCAGCAGACTACAGGGGACAGGGATGAAAGAGACCCAGTACTTC. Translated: CASRLQGTGMKETQYF.

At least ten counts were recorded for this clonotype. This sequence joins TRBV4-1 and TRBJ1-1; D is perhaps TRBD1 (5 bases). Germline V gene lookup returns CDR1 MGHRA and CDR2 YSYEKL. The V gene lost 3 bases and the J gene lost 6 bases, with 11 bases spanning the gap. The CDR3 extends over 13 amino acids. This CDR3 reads CASSQAGGAEAFF. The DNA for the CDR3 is TGCGCCAGCAGCCAGGCCGGGGGGGCTGAAGCTTTCTTT.

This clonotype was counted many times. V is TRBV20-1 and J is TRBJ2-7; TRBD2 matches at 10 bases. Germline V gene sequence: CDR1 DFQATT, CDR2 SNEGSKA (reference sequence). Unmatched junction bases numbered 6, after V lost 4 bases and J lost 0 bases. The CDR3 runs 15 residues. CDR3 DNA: TGCAGTGCTATCCACAGGACTAGCGGCTCCTACGAGCAGTACTTC. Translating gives CSAIHRTSGSYEQYF.

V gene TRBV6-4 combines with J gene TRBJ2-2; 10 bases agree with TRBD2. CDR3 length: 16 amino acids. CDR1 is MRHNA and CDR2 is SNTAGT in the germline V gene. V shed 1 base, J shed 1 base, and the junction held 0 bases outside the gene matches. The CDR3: CASSDLAGGNTGELFF. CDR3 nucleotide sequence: TGTGCCAGCAGTGACTTAGCGGGAGGGAACACCGGGGAGCTGTTTTTT.

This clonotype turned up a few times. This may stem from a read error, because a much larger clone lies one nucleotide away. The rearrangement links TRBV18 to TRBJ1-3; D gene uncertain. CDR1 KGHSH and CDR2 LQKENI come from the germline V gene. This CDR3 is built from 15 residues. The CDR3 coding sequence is TGTGCCATCTCACCCCGTCCCGGCTCTGGAAACACCATATATTTT. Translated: CAISPRPGSGNTIYF.

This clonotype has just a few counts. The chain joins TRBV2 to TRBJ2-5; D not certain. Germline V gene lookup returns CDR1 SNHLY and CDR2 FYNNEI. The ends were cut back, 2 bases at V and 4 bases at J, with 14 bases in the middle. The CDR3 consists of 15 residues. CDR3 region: CASSERLTAGETQYF. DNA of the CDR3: TGTGCCAGCAGTGAAAGGCTGACCGCCGGAGAGACCCAGTACTTC.

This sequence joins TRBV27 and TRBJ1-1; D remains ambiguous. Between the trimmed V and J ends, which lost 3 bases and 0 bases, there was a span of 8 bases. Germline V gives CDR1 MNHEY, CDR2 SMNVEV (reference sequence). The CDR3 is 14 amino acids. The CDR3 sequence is CASSFQRMNTEAFF. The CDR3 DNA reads TGTGCCAGCAGTTTCCAGCGTATGAACACTGAAGCTTTCTTT.

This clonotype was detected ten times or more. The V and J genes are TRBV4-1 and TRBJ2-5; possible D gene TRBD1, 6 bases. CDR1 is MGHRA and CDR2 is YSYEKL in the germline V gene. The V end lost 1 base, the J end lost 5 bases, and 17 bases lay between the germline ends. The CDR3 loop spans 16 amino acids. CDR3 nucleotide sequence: TGCGCCAGCAGCCAAGCTGACTCACAGGGATGGGAGACCCAGTACTTC. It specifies CASSQADSQGWETQYF.

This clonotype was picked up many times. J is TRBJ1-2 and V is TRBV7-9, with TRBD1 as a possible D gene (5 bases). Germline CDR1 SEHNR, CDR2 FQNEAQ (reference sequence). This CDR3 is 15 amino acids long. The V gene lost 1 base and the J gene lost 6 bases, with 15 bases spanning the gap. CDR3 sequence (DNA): TGTGCCAGCAGCTTAGTTGGGGACGTGGGTGATGGCTACACCTTC. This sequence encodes CASSLVGDVGDGYTF.

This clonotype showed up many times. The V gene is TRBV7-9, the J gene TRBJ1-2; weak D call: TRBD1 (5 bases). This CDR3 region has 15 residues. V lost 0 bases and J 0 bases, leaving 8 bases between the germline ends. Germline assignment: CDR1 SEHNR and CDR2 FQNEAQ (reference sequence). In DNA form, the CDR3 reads TGTGCCAGCAGCTTAGCCAGCAGGGCTAACTATGGCTACACCTTC. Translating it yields CASSLASRANYGYTF.

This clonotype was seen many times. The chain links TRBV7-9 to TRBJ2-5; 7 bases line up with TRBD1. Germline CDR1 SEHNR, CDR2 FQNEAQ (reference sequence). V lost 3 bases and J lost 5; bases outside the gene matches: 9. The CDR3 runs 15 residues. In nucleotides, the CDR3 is TGTGCCAGCAGCTTCCCCGGACAGGCCGTGGAGACCCAGTACTTC. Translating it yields CASSFPGQAVETQYF.

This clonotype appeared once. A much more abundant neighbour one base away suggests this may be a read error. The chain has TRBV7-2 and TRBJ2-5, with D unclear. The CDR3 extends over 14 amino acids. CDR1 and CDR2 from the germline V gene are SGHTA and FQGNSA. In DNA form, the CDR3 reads TGTGCCAGCGGCTTAAAGATTGCCCGGGAGACCCAGTACTTC. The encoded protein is CASGLKIARETQYF.

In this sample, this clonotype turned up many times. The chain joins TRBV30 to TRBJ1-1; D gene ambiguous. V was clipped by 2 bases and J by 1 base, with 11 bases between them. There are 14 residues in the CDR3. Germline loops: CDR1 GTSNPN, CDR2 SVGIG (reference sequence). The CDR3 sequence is CAWSIFRPNTEAFF. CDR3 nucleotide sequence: TGTGCCTGGAGTATCTTCCGACCGAACACTGAAGCTTTCTTT.

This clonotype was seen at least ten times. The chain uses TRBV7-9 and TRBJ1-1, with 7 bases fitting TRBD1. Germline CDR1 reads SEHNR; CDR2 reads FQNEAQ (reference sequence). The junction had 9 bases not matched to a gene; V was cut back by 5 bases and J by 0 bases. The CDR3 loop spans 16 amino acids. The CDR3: CASSHPAGGMNTEAFF. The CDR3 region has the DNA TGTGCCAGCAGCCATCCAGCAGGGGGGATGAACACTGAAGCTTTCTTT.

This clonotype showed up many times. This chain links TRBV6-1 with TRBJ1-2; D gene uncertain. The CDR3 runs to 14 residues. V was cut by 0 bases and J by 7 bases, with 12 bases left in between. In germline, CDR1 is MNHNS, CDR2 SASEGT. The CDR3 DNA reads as TGTGCCAGCAGTGAAGCGGCCGCCAGAGGTGGCTACACCTTC. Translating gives CASSEAAARGGYTF.

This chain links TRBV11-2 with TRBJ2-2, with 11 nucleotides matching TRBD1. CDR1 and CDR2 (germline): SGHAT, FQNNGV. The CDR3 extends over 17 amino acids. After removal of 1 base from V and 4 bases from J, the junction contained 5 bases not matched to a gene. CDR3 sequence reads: CASSLVWGTGGTGELFF. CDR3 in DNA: TGTGCCAGCAGCTTAGTTTGGGGGACAGGGGGCACCGGGGAGCTGTTTTTT. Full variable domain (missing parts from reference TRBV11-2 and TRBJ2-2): EAGVAQSPRYKIIEKRQSVAFWCNPISGHATLYWYQQILGQGPKLLIQFQNNGVVDDSQLPKDRFSAERLKGVDSTLKIQPAKLEDSAVYLCASSLVWGTGGTGELFFGEGSRLTVL.

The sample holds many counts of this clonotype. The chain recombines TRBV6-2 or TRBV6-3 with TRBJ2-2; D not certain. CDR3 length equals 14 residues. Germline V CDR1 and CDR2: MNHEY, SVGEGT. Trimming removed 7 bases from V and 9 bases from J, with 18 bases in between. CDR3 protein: CASMRPVSIRELFF. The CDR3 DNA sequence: TGTGCCAGCATGAGGCCAGTCTCAATCCGGGAGCTGTTTTTT.

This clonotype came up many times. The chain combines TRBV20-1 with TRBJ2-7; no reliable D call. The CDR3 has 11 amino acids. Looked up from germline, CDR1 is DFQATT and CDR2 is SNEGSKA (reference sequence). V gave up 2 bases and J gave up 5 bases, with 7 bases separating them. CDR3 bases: TGCAGTGCTAGACGTGTGAACGAGCAGTACTTC. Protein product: CSARRVNEQYF.

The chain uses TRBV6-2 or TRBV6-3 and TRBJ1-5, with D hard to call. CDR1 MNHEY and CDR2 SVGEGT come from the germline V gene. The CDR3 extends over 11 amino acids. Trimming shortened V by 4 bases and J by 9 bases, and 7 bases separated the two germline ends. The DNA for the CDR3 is TGTGCCAGCAGTTCCGCCGGGCCCCAGCATTTT. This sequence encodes CASSSAGPQHF.

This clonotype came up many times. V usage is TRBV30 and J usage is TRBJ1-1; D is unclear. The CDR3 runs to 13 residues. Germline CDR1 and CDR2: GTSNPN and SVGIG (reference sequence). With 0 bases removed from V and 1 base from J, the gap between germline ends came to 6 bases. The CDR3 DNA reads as TGTGCCTGGAGTGTACTGGGGAACACTGAAGCTTTCTTT. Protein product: CAWSVLGNTEAFF.

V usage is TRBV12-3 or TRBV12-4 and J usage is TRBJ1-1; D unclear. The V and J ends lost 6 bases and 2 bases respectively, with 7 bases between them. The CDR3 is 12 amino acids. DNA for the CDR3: TGTGCCAGCAGCAGAACAAACACTGAAGCTTTCTTT. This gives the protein CASSRTNTEAFF.

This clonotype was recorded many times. DNA for the CDR3: TGTGCCAGCACGGGGGGCAGGGGGCTAGACGAGCAGTACTTC. Its translation: CASTGGRGLDEQYF. The chain combines TRBV28 with TRBJ2-7, with D perhaps matching TRBD1 (8 bases). Germline CDR1 reads MDHEN; CDR2 reads SYDVKM. This CDR3 contains 14 residues. Trimming stripped 7 bases from V and 5 bases from J, with 18 bases between.